This T cell receptor (beta chain) was identified in a study of blood T cell repertoires in COVID-19. The overall study: Donors in the United States, Italy and Spain gave samples during acute or convalescent COVID-19. T cells, B-cell-depleted T cells, or PBMCs provided the cDNA or gDNA that served as material.

This CDR3 is 13 amino acids long. The ends were cut back, 4 bases at V and 9 bases at J, with 13 bases in the middle. Germline V gene data show CDR1 as MNHEY and CDR2 as SVGAGI. Under the authors' procedure: Amplification of reference gene primers provided the estimated nucleated cell counts. The protocol was immunoSEQ multiplex PCR, while the TCRdb copy is restricted to in-frame clones and leaves out a portion. V and J calls plus clone size are reproduced from that table; the DNA served to infer D and trimming. Counted here are approximately 170,000 clones, around 72% occurring once; the ten biggest clones make up about 3%.

J is TRBJ1-5 and V is TRBV6-5, with a possible D match to TRBD1 (5 bases). This TCR was recovered from an elderly woman with acute or convalescent COVID-19. Sequencing was carried out using peripheral blood. The CDR3 here is CASSSGEGRPQHF. The CDR3 DNA reads as TGTGCCAGCAGTTCCGGGGAGGGACGGCCCCAGCATTTT.